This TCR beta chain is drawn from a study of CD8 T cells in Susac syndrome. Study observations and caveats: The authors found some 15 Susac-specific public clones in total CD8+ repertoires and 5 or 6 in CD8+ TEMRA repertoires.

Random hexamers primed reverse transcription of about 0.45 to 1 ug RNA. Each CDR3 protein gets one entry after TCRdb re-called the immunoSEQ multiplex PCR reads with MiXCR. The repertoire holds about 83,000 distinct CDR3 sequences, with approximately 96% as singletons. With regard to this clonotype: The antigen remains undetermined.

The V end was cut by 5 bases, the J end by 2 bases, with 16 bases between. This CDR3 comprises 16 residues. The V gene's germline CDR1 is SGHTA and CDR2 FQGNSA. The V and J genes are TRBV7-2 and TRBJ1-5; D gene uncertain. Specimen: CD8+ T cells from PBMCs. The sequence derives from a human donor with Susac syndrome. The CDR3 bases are TGTGCCAGCAGCGCGCGGGCCCGGGCGGGCAATCAGCCCCAGCATTTT. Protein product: CASSARARAGNQPQHF.